A selection of T cell receptor beta chains follows, all from one sample in a study of CD8+ T cells in alopecia areata. The method was immunoSEQ multiplex PCR; TCRdb's version includes in-frame clones alone and lacks a portion of them. This sample carries 190,000 or so clones, roughly 53% of them seen once, and the ten largest clones take about 12%. The material sequenced was CD8+ T cells sorted from blood, taken at week 24, from a patient treated with tofacitinib. The receptor source for this set is a human donor with alopecia areata. The CDR3 runs from the conserved cysteine through the conserved F or W. Fields, in order: V gene, clone size, D gene, J gene, CDR3 DNA, CDR3 protein. D genes are given only for firm matches. Size tells how often a clone was seen (once, few, many) or the class of an expanded clone, and some rows leave it out.

TRBV9,-,-,TRBJ2-7,TGTGCCAGCAGCGTAGGTGGCGGGAACGAGCAGTACTTC,CASSVGGGNEQYF
TRBV27,few,-,TRBJ1-1,TGTGCCAGCAGTCCGAACCTAGGGAGCACTGAAGCTTTCTTT,CASSPNLGSTEAFF
TRBV27,few,-,TRBJ1-6,TGTGCCAGCAGTTTGGGGGGGAGCTCCTATAATTCACCCCTCCACTTT,CASSLGGSSYNSPLHF
TRBV7-8,few,TRBD1,TRBJ2-7,TGTGCCAGCAGCTTAGGGTTCGGGACAGGGGGGTACGAGCAGTACTTC,CASSLGFGTGGYEQYF
TRBV2,-,-,TRBJ2-3,TGTGCCAGCAGCCGACTTAATACGCAGTATTTT,CASSRLNTQYF
TRBV30,once,TRBD1,TRBJ2-3,TGTGCCTGGCTGACAGGGAGCACAGATACGCAGTATTTT,CAWLTGSTDTQYF
TRBV2,-,-,TRBJ2-5,TGTGCCAGCATAGGGACGGAGGGTGGGACCCAGTACTTC,CASIGTEGGTQYF
TRBV28,-,-,TRBJ1-1,TGTGCCAGCAGAATAGGTATGAACACTGAAGCTTTCTTT,CASRIGMNTEAFF
TRBV29-1,-,-,TRBJ2-4,TGCAGCGTTGAAGTTGACATTCAGTACTTC,CSVEVDIQYF
TRBV9,-,-,TRBJ2-7,TGTGCCAGCAGCGTAGGAGCAAGAGTGGATGAGCAGTACTTC,CASSVGARVDEQYF
TRBV7-9,-,-,TRBJ2-7,TGTGCCAGCAGCCCGCGGGACAACTACGAGCAGTACTTC,CASSPRDNYEQYF
TRBV29-1,few,-,TRBJ2-1,TGCAGCGTTGAAGGGGCGGGGAGACACAATGAGCAGTTCTTC,CSVEGAGRHNEQFF
TRBV6-1,-,-,TRBJ1-2,TGTGCCAGCAGTGGCAGGGTCCCAACCCCGACCCTAAACTATGGCTACACCTTC,CASSGRVPTPTLNYGYTF
TRBV13,once,-,TRBJ2-5,TGTGCCAGCAGCTTGGGTTCGGCGGAGACCCAGTACTTC,CASSLGSAETQYF
TRBV29-1,few,-,TRBJ2-3,TGCAGCGTAGCACACCCGACAGATACGCAGTATTTT,CSVAHPTDTQYF
TRBV9,-,-,TRBJ2-5,TGTGCCAGCAGCGTATTGGGGGAGACCCAGTACTTC,CASSVLGETQYF
TRBV6-5,-,TRBD1,TRBJ1-6,TGTGCCAGCAGTGAAGACAGGGGAAGCTCACCCCTCCACTTT,CASSEDRGSSPLHF
TRBV4-1,few,-,TRBJ1-5,TGCGCCAGCAGCCAAGGGGGCATCAATCAGCCCCAGCATTTT,CASSQGGINQPQHF
TRBV30,-,-,TRBJ1-2,TGTGCATTTAAAGGGGGGCAGAATGGCTACACCTTC,CAFKGGQNGYTF
TRBV15,-,-,TRBJ2-2,TGTGCCACCAGCAGAGATCCGGGCGGGGAGCTGTTTTTT,CATSRDPGGELFF
TRBV5-4,-,-,TRBJ2-1,TGTGCCAGCAGCTTGCGGAGTGAGCAGTTCTTC,CASSLRSEQFF
TRBV6-1,-,-,TRBJ1-6,TGTGCCAGCAGTGTAGGGGATAATTCACCCCTCCACTTT,CASSVGDNSPLHF